The 25 T cell receptor beta chains in this list originate from one sample, sequenced in a study of blood T cell repertoires in COVID-19. TCRdb keeps only in-frame clones here, not all; method: immunoSEQ multiplex PCR. The table includes about 440,000 clones, around 90% detected once. The source material was PBMCs or T cells enriched from blood (not recorded which). The receptors stem from a woman aged 18-29 years with acute COVID-19.

The J gene is TRBJ2-7, the V gene TRBV7-8; possibly TRBD2 for D (5 bases). CDR3 length equals 14 residues. Germline assignment: CDR1 SGHVS and CDR2 FQNEAQ. The germline V and J ends were trimmed by 5 bases and 2 bases, with 13 bases remaining between them. CDR3 region: CASSPRAGAYEQYF. The CDR3 DNA is TGTGCCAGCAGCCCCCGGGCCGGGGCCTACGAGCAGTACTTC.

The rearrangement links TRBV14 to TRBJ2-6, with 12 bases matching TRBD1. CDR3 length: 20 amino acids. Trimming removed 0 bases from V and 0 bases from J; junction bases left unmatched: 6. CDR1 and CDR2 from the germline V gene are SGHDN and FVKESK. The CDR3 DNA reads TGTGCCAGCAGCCAAGATCTTGCGGGACAGGGGGCCTCTGGGGCCAACGTCCTGACTTTC. Its translation: CASSQDLAGQGASGANVLTF.

This clone was observed a few times. The chain couples TRBV9 to TRBJ2-7; D is possibly TRBD1 (5 bases). The CDR3 is 13 amino acids. V was shortened by 0 bases and J by 5 bases, with 9 bases between the two germline ends. The germline V gene encodes CDR1 SGDLS and CDR2 YYNGEE. The CDR3 DNA reads TGTGCCAGCAGCGTAGGACAGACCGACGAGCAGTACTTC. Translating it yields CASSVGQTDEQYF.

The chain joins TRBV4-1 to TRBJ2-7; TRBD2 might be the D (6 bases). Per the germline V gene, CDR1 is MGHRA and CDR2 is YSYEKL. The V end was cut by 4 bases, the J end by 0 bases, with 10 bases between. This CDR3 comprises 14 residues. The CDR3 is CASSLVADSYEQYF. In nucleotides, the CDR3 is TGCGCCAGCAGCCTGGTAGCGGACTCCTACGAGCAGTACTTC.

The rearrangement links TRBV5-5 to TRBJ2-7; maybe TRBD2 (5 bases). CDR1 and CDR2 (germline): SGHKS, YYEKEE (reference sequence). The CDR3 covers 13 residues. V was pared by 1 base and J by 6 bases, with 11 bases between. The CDR3 nucleotides are TGTGCCAGCAGCTTGATTGAGGGTAGCGAGCAGTACTTC. Protein sequence: CASSLIEGSEQYF.

The chain carries TRBV9 and TRBJ1-2, with D unresolved. Trimming stripped 0 bases from V and 5 bases from J, with 14 bases between. The CDR3 has 15 amino acids. The germline V gene encodes CDR1 SGDLS and CDR2 YYNGEE. CDR3 protein: CASSVGSHSSYGYTF. As DNA, the CDR3 is TGTGCCAGCAGCGTAGGATCCCACTCATCGTATGGCTACACCTTC.

J is TRBJ2-6 and V is TRBV19, with D unresolved. CDR3 size: 15 residues. CDR1 LNHDA and CDR2 SQIVND come from the germline V gene (reference sequence). V was shortened by 5 bases and J by 0 bases, with 8 bases between the two germline ends. The CDR3 reads CASSPSDSGANVLTF. The CDR3 DNA is TGTGCCAGTAGTCCTTCAGACTCTGGGGCCAACGTCCTGACTTTC.

The chain couples TRBV6-6 to TRBJ1-5, with 8 bases lining up with TRBD1. The CDR3 sequence is 14 residues long. Trimming cost V 2 bases and J 6 bases; bases outside gene matches: 3. Germline CDR1 and CDR2: MNHNY and SVGAGI (reference sequence). CDR3 sequence: CASSYARGLQPQHF. In DNA, the CDR3 is TGTGCCAGCAGTTACGCCAGGGGGCTTCAGCCCCAGCATTTT.

The J gene is TRBJ2-1, the V gene TRBV7-2; the match to TRBD1 covers 11 bases. This CDR3 spans 19 amino acids. CDR1 is SGHTA and CDR2 is FQGNSA in the germline V gene. V shed 5 bases and J 2 bases; nucleotides not matched to a gene: 14. The DNA of the CDR3 is TGTGCCAGCAGCCCCGGACAGGGGGCGCATGGCGGGACCTACAATGAGCAGTTCTTC. As protein: CASSPGQGAHGGTYNEQFF.

The chain recombines TRBV6-6 with TRBJ1-1, with 11 bases identical to TRBD1. Germline loops: CDR1 MNHNY, CDR2 SVGAGI (reference sequence). This CDR3 contains 16 residues. The J segment lost 1 base and the V segment lost 4 bases, leaving 5 bases of the junction unmatched. For the CDR3, the DNA is TGTGCCAGCAGTTCGGGACAGGGGGGAGCGAACACTGAAGCTTTCTTT. Protein sequence: CASSSGQGGANTEAFF.

This chain links TRBV5-8 with TRBJ2-7; TRBD1 is a possible D gene (5 bases). V was trimmed by 2 bases and J by 3 bases, leaving 15 bases between them. This CDR3 contains 15 residues. Germline V gene data show CDR1 as SGHTS and CDR2 as YDEGEE. CDR3 sequence reads: CASSFRRQGFYEQYF. The CDR3 DNA reads TGTGCCAGCAGCTTCAGGCGGCAGGGCTTCTACGAGCAGTACTTC.

The chain recombines TRBV27 with TRBJ2-5; no firm D call. Germline CDR1 reads MNHEY; CDR2 reads SMNVEV (reference sequence). CDR3 size: 13 residues. Trimming took 5 bases from V and 1 from J, leaving 8 bases between them. This CDR3 reads CASSPGSQETQYF. CDR3 sequence (DNA): TGTGCCAGCAGTCCAGGATCCCAAGAGACCCAGTACTTC.

J is TRBJ1-3 and V is TRBV15; D gene ambiguous. The germline CDR1 and CDR2 sequences are LNHNV and YYDKDF (reference sequence). Deletions cut 5 bases from V and 0 bases from J, with 14 bases between. This CDR3 contains 16 residues. The CDR3 protein is CATSPPKPNSGNTIYF. Written as DNA, the CDR3 is TGTGCCACCAGCCCCCCGAAGCCGAACTCTGGAAACACCATATATTTT.

The rearrangement links TRBV10-1 to TRBJ1-1; D perhaps matches TRBD1 (5 bases). Germline CDR1 is WNHNN and CDR2 is SYGVQD (reference sequence). Trimming took 5 bases from V and 2 from J, leaving 6 bases between them. The CDR3 totals 12 residues. CDR3 residues: CASSRGNTEAFF. In DNA, the CDR3 is TGCGCCAGCAGTAGGGGTAACACTGAAGCTTTCTTT.

The chain employs TRBV21-1 and TRBJ2-5; TRBD1 is the table's D call and was not checked against the DNA. TRBV21-1 is a recognized pseudogene. The CDR3 is 15 residues long. The CDR3 reads CASSKVGSLQETQYF. The CDR3 DNA reads as TGTGCCAGCAGCAAAGTGGGCAGTCTCCAAGAGACCCAGTACTTC.

The rearrangement uses TRBV6-6 and TRBJ1-2, with 9 nucleotides matching TRBD1. In germline, CDR1 is MNHNY, CDR2 SVGAGI (reference sequence). With 6 bases clipped from V and 5 bases from J, the junction kept 10 bases outside the gene matches. CDR3 size: 15 residues. CDR3 in amino acids: CASSQGLDRGYGYTF. The CDR3, as DNA: TGTGCCAGCAGCCAAGGGCTCGACAGGGGGTATGGCTACACCTTC.

The J gene is TRBJ1-1, the V gene TRBV11-2; unclear D gene. V lost 1 base and J 3 bases, leaving 9 bases between the germline ends. This CDR3 contains 14 residues. CDR1 is SGHAT, CDR2 FQNNGV, per germline. The CDR3 DNA reads TGTGCCAGCAGCTTAGCGGGTGGTCACACTGAAGCTTTCTTT. Translation: CASSLAGGHTEAFF.

This chain links TRBV18 with TRBJ1-1; no reliable D call. Germline V CDR1 and CDR2: KGHSH, LQKENI. V dropped 3 bases and J dropped 3 bases, with 14 bases sitting between them. This CDR3 spans 15 amino acids. The chain's CDR3 is CASSPNPGKDTEAFF. The DNA of the CDR3 is TGTGCCAGCTCACCTAATCCGGGGAAGGACACTGAAGCTTTCTTT.

The rearrangement joins TRBV27 to TRBJ2-7; D not resolved. Germline assignment: CDR1 MNHEY and CDR2 SMNVEV (reference sequence). CDR3 length equals 13 residues. Deletions cut 6 bases from V and 0 bases from J, with 9 bases between. CDR3 sequence: CASRRWSSYEQYF. The CDR3 nucleotides read TGTGCCAGCAGACGGTGGAGCTCCTACGAGCAGTACTTC.

The chain links TRBV2 to TRBJ2-3, with 9 nucleotides matching TRBD1. The junction had 7 bases not matched to a gene; V was cut back by 6 bases and J by 3 bases. Germline V CDR1 and CDR2: SNHLY, FYNNEI. The CDR3 loop spans 15 amino acids. CDR3 in amino acids: CASSLTGGVTDTQYF. The CDR3 nucleotides are TGTGCCAGCAGCTTGACAGGGGGGGTAACAGATACGCAGTATTTT.

The chain couples TRBV9 to TRBJ1-1; D is possibly TRBD1 (6 bases). Germline CDR1 and CDR2: SGDLS and YYNGEE. V lost 0 bases and J lost 9, with 15 bases in between. The CDR3 sequence is 14 residues long. CDR3 coding DNA: TGTGCCAGCAGCGTAGGGCAGGGGACGACCCAAGCTTTCTTT. The encoded protein is CASSVGQGTTQAFF.

This clone was seen more than once but under ten times. J is TRBJ1-3 and V is TRBV12-3 or TRBV12-4; the D is unclear. CDR3 length equals 13 residues. V lost 7 bases and J 4 bases, leaving 11 bases between the germline ends. CDR3 loop: CASTMPGGNTIYF. CDR3 in DNA: TGTGCCAGCACCATGCCCGGGGGAAACACCATATATTTT.

The chain carries TRBV28 and TRBJ2-7; possible D gene TRBD1, 5 bases. Germline V CDR1 and CDR2: MDHEN, SYDVKM. Trimming stripped 1 base from V and 3 bases from J, with 13 bases between. The CDR3 runs 15 residues. CDR3 coding DNA: TGTGCCAGCAGTTTATCTATAGGCAGGGTCTACGAGCAGTACTTC. This sequence encodes CASSLSIGRVYEQYF.

Here the CDR3 DNA reads TGTGCCAGCAGCAAATGGACTAGCGGTTCCTACAATGAGCAGTTCTTC. It codes for CASSKWTSGSYNEQFF. The V and J genes are TRBV21-1 and TRBJ2-1; the table's D call of TRBD2 was not tested on the DNA. TRBV21-1 is recorded as a pseudogene. The CDR3 runs to 16 residues.

The chain combines TRBV24-1 with TRBJ2-1; 10 nucleotides match TRBD1. Germline values: CDR1 KGHDR, CDR2 SFDVKD. The CDR3 is 17 residues long. The V and J ends lost 4 bases and 0 bases, in that order; junction bases with no gene match: 5. The CDR3 here is CATSDGWTGGSYNEQFF. The CDR3 DNA is TGTGCCACCAGTGACGGTTGGACAGGGGGCTCCTACAATGAGCAGTTCTTC.